One sample yielded the 5 T cell receptor beta chains listed below, sequenced in a study of Ad26.COV2.S vaccination and SARS-CoV-2 variants. TCRdb's table, derived via immunoSEQ multiplex PCR, lists solely in-frame clones and lacks some. The table shows around 270,000 clones, with approximately 88% occurring only once. The treatment was: 15 to 20 received Ad26.COV2.S at low or high dose, single or two shots; 5 received placebo; per-sample allocation not given. Collection of samples fell on day 63 after the first vaccine or placebo injection. Specimen: peripheral blood, collected in a trial of Ad26.COV2.S vaccine versus placebo. These receptors originate from a person aged 18-60 years who received the Ad26.COV2.S COVID-19 vaccine or a placebo.

The V gene is TRBV5-5, the J gene TRBJ2-3; 7 positions agree with TRBD2. J gave up 4 bases and V 4 bases, and 6 bases lay outside the gene matches. Looked up from germline, CDR1 is SGHKS and CDR2 is YYEKEE (reference sequence). The CDR3 is 14 residues long. CDR3 residues: CASSTLAAPDTQYF. DNA of the CDR3: TGTGCCAGCAGCACCCTAGCGGCCCCAGATACGCAGTATTTT.

The J gene is TRBJ2-7, the V gene TRBV18; TRBD2 matches 13 bases. The V gene end was trimmed by 3 bases and the J gene end by 3 bases; junction bases not matched to a gene: 2. CDR1 and CDR2 from the germline V gene are KGHSH and LQKENI. CDR3 length: 15 residues. The CDR3 region is CASSPGLAGVYEQYV. The DNA for the CDR3 is TGTGCCAGCTCACCCGGACTAGCGGGAGTCTACGAGCAGTACGTC.

The rearrangement uses TRBV5-6 and TRBJ2-5; TRBD1 aligns across 7 bases. This CDR3 has 13 amino acids. The J segment lost 5 bases and the V segment lost 4 bases, leaving 5 bases of the junction unmatched. CDR1 and CDR2 from the germline V gene are SGHDT and YYEEEE. CDR3 sequence (DNA): TGTGCCAGCAGCAGGGGGCCCGCTGAGACCCAGTACTTC. Its protein is CASSRGPAETQYF.

This sequence joins TRBV5-1 and TRBJ2-5; D is perhaps TRBD2 (5 bases). Trimming shortened V by 7 bases and J by 2 bases, and 15 bases separated the two germline ends. The length of the CDR3 is 14 residues. CDR1 and CDR2 from the germline V gene are SGHRS and YFSETQ. CDR3 nucleotides: TGCGCCAGCTTCGAGGGAAGGGAGCAAGAGACCCAGTACTTC. It translates to CASFEGREQETQYF.

This clone was counted once. The J gene is TRBJ2-5, the V gene TRBV12-3 or TRBV12-4; D is unclear. The CDR3 spans 13 residues. Between the trimmed V and J ends, which lost 2 bases and 7 bases, there was a span of 11 bases. This chain's CDR3 is CASSLTAVGTQYF. In DNA, the CDR3 is TGTGCCAGCAGTTTAACGGCGGTCGGGACCCAGTACTTC.